The clone carrying this T cell receptor (beta chain) has ten or more counts. This record belongs to a study of blood T cell repertoires in COVID-19. The recovered donors of Cohort 3 showed two negative PCRs, clearance, or symptom resolution. Germline V lookup: CDR1 SQVTM, CDR2 ANQGSEA. The ends were cut back, 3 bases at V and 7 bases at J, with 16 bases in the middle. This CDR3 contains 13 residues. Authors' data handling: By means of reference gene primer amplification, nucleated cell counts were estimated. Repertoires were generated with immunoSEQ multiplex PCR, while TCRdb's copy carries only in-frame clones and drops some. That table is the source of V, J and clone size, and D and trimming were worked out from the DNA. The sample has 250,000 to 350,000 clones; approximately 92% are singletons.

The chain uses TRBV29-1 and TRBJ2-7, with a weak D call TRBD1 (5 bases). The sequence was obtained from a woman aged 25 to 39 who had recovered from COVID-19. Sample: PBMCs or T cells enriched from blood (not recorded which). CDR3: CSVEGKGLDEQYF. CDR3 DNA sequence: TGCAGCGTTGAGGGTAAGGGGCTAGATGAGCAGTACTTC.